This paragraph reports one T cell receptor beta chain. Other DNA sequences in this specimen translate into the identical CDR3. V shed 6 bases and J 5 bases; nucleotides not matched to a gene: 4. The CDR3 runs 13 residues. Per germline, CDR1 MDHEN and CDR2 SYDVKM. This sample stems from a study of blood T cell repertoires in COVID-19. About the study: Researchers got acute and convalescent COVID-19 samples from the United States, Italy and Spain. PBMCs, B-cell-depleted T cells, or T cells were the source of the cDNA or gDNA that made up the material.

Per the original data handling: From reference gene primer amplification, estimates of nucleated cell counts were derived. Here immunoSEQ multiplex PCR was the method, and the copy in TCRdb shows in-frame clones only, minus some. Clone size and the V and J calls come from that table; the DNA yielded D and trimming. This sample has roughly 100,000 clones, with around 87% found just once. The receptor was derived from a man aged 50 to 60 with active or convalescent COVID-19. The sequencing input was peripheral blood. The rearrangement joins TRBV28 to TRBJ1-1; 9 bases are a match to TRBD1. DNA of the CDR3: TGTGCCAGCAGCCCGGGACAGGGTACTGAAGCTTTCTTT. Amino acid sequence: CASSPGQGTEAFF.